The clone carrying this TCR beta chain was observed a few times. The germline V and J ends were trimmed by 5 bases and 1 base, with 17 bases remaining between them. Looked up from germline, CDR1 is LGHNT and CDR2 is FRNRAP. This CDR3 region has 16 residues. The sample comes from a study of blood T cells in healthy people across ages. Every donor contributed ten milliliters of peripheral blood by blood draw. Sample-barcoded 5' priming and a J-beta primer mix drove a second PCR of roughly 6 to 12 cycles. TCRdb recomputed calls from the 5' RACE reads with MiXCR, one row per CDR3 protein. The sample includes around 800,000 distinct CDR3 sequences, more than 25% of them seen just once. Another study also made use of these data, one on T cells of mothers and their children. That study reports: Per child, around 2.7 million TCR beta CDR3 reads were obtained, against over 9.5 million per mother.

This chain links TRBV12-5 with TRBJ1-1; D is perhaps TRBD1 (6 bases). This receptor was identified in a boy aged 10-17 years in good health. The material sequenced was blood. The CDR3 loop reads CASGPGVIVSNTEAFF. CDR3 in DNA: TGTGCTAGTGGTCCAGGGGTAATTGTGTCGAACACTGAAGCTTTCTTT.